This TCR beta chain appears in the sequencing data of a study of cytomegalovirus exposure and HLA in healthy donors. Study-wide context: Tens of millions of unique TCRs, all from HLA-typed donors, were included in an early release of the data.

It was with 60 Vbeta and 13 Jbeta primers that the PCR ran. Authors' processing steps: It was a later analysis that counted roughly 79 million unique TCR beta chains, of which around 11 million were shared. The assay was immunoSEQ multiplex PCR, and TCRdb's table has in-frame clones only and misses some. V and J calls and clone size come straight from that table; D and trimming were deduced from the DNA. The sample holds about 120,000 clones, 80% seen once. Trimming removed 4 bases at V and 5 bases at J, with 21 bases between. The CDR3 is made up of 16 amino acids. Germline V lookup: CDR1 SGHAT, CDR2 FQNNGV.

The gene calls are TRBV11-2 and TRBJ2-7; maybe TRBD2 (5 bases). Sequenced: PBMCs. This TCR derives from a man aged 30 to 39 in good health and CMV-seropositive. In DNA, the CDR3 is TGTGCCAGCAGCTCAGCCGAGACTCAAACGAGGGACGAGCAGTACTTC. Translation: CASSSAETQTRDEQYF.